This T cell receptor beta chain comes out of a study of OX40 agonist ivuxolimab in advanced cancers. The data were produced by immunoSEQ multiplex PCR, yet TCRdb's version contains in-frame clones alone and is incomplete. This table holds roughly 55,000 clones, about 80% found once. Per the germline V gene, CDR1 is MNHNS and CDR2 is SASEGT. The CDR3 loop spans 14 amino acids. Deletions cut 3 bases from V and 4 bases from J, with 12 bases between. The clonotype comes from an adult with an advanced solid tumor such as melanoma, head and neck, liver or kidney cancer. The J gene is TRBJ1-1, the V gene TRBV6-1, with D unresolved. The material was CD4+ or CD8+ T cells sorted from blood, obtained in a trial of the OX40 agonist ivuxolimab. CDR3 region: CASSDPGSATEAFF. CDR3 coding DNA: TGTGCCAGCAGTGATCCTGGGTCGGCCACTGAAGCTTTCTTT.